Included here is one T cell receptor (beta chain) sequence, with context. Clones were sequenced by immunoSEQ multiplex PCR, and TCRdb holds only the in-frame ones, with some missing. There are approximately 77,000 clones in the sample; about 87% occur only once, and under 7% lies in the top ten. This sample is part of a study of OX40 agonist ivuxolimab in advanced cancers. The CDR3 consists of 14 residues. V was shortened by 2 bases and J by 0 bases, with 4 bases between the two germline ends. This sequence originates from an adult with an advanced solid tumor such as melanoma, head and neck, liver or kidney cancer. The chain is built from TRBV23-1 and TRBJ1-4; D unclear. TRBV23-1 has ORF status, its function being uncertain. The sample in question was CD4+ or CD8+ T cells sorted from blood, obtained in a trial of the OX40 agonist ivuxolimab. CDR3 nucleotide sequence: TGCGCCAGCAGTCAACACTCAACTAATGAAAAACTGTTTTTT. Translation: CASSQHSTNEKLFF.